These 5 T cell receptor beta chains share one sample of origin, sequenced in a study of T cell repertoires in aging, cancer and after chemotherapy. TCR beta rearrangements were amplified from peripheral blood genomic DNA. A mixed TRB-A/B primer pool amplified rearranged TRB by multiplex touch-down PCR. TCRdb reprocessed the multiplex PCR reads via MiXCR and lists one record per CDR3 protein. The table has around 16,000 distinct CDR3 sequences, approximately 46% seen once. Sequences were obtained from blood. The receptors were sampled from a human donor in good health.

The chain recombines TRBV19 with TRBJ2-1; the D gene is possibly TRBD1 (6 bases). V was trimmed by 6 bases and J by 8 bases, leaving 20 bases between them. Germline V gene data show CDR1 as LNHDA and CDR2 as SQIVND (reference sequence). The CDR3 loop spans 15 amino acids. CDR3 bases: TGTGCCAGTAGCCTACAGGGAAATCTTCGTCATGAGCAGTTCTTC. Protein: CASSLQGNLRHEQFF.

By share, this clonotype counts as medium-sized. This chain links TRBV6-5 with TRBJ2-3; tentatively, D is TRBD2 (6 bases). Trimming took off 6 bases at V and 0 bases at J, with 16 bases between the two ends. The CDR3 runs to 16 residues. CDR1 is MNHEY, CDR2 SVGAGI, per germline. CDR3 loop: CASSSGDSGSTDTQYF. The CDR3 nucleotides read TGTGCCAGCAGCTCGGGGGATAGCGGTAGCACAGATACGCAGTATTTT.

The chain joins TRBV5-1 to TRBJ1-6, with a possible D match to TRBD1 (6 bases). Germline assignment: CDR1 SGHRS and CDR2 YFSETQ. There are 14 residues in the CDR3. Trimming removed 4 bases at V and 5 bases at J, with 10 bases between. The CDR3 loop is CASSVDRHNSPLHF. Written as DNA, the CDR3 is TGCGCCAGCAGCGTGGACAGACATAATTCACCCCTCCACTTT.

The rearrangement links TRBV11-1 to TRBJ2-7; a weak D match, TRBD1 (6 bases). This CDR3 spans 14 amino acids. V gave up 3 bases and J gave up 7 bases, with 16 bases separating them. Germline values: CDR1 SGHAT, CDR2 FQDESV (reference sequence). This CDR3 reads CASSLVPGVGEQYF. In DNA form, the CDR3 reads TGTGCCAGCAGCTTGGTACCAGGGGTCGGGGAGCAGTACTTC.

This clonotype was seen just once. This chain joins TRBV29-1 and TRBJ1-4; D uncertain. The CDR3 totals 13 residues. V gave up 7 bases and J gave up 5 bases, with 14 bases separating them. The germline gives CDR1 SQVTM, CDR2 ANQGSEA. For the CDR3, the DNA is TGCAGCGCTAAGGTGGCGGGGAATGAAAAACTGTTTTTT. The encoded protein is CSAKVAGNEKLFF.